The present T cell receptor (beta chain) was sequenced within a study of T cells in localized non-small cell lung cancer. General study findings and limits: A median around 55 of the top 100 tumor clones appeared in adjacent lung. Maximal T cell clonality occurred in uninvolved adjacent lung, with tumor ranking below it. Only one tumor region was sequenced, so heterogeneity remains possible. Elevated blood T cell density was associated with longer overall survival.

V shed 5 bases and J shed 0 bases, with 17 bases lying between them. Germline CDR1 and CDR2: SGHVS and FQNEAQ. This CDR3 contains 17 residues. Repertoires were generated with immunoSEQ multiplex PCR, while TCRdb's copy carries only in-frame clones and drops some. The table lists 25,000 to 35,000 clones, under 95% of them singletons. Details on this clone: Its antigen is undetermined.

The source was peripheral blood, collected before any cancer treatment. The receptor comes from a woman aged 35 to 69 with stage I lung adenocarcinoma. V and J are TRBV7-8 and TRBJ2-1, with D tentatively TRBD2 (6 bases). The CDR3 nucleotides are TGTGCCAGCAGCCGCCGCCGAGTAGCGGCCTCCTACAATGAGCAGTTCTTC. Its translation: CASSRRRVAASYNEQFF.